The 11 T cell receptor beta chains listed next were all sequenced from one sample in a study of regulatory T cells in long-lasting Graves disease. Regarding time point: persistent/refractory GD, antithyroid drugs over 5 years with positive TRAb. The TCR library was made from RNA that had been extracted from PBMCs in TRIzol. Building of the TCR beta libraries involved iRepertoire HTBI primers and Arm-PCR of CDR3 regions. TCRdb re-called the multiplex PCR reads through MiXCR, storing one row per CDR3 protein. The table has about 470,000 distinct CDR3 sequences, less than 25% seen once; the top ten hold 7% to 9.5%. Sequencing was performed on peripheral blood mononuclear cells (PBMCs), taken when the disease was refractory, from a patient treated with antithyroid drugs. The receptors derive from a female donor with Graves disease.

The chain links TRBV15 to TRBJ2-7, with unresolved D. This CDR3 region has 12 residues. V was trimmed by 0 bases and J by 3 bases, leaving 3 bases between them. Looked up from germline, CDR1 is LNHNV and CDR2 is YYDKDF (reference sequence). CDR3 loop: CATSRDHYEQYF. For the CDR3, the DNA is TGTGCCACCAGCAGAGACCACTACGAGCAGTACTTC.

This clonotype occurred a few times. V and J are TRBV7-6 and TRBJ2-7, with D unresolved. This CDR3 is 14 amino acids long. The V gene's germline CDR1 is SGHVS and CDR2 FNYEAQ. V was pared by 6 bases and J by 1 base, with 13 bases between. This chain's CDR3 is CASSAVKGSYEQYF. Here the CDR3 DNA reads TGTGCCAGCAGTGCCGTTAAAGGGTCCTACGAGCAGTACTTC.

This clonotype was counted ten times or more. CDR3 DNA sequence: TGTGCCAGCAGCCCAACAATCATAACTGAAGCTTTCTTT. Its protein is CASSPTIITEAFF. The chain has TRBV11-2 and TRBJ1-1, with unresolved D. Germline-derived CDR1 and CDR2 are SGHAT and FQNNGV. The V gene lost 5 bases and the J gene lost 5 bases, with 12 bases spanning the gap. CDR3 length equals 13 residues.

This clonotype was seen many times. This sequence joins TRBV7-9 and TRBJ1-1, with no clear D. V lost 3 bases, J lost 0 bases, and 14 bases lay in between. The CDR3 contains 16 residues. Germline V gives CDR1 SEHNR, CDR2 FQNEAQ (reference sequence). Here the CDR3 reads CASSFLRSTMNTEAFF. CDR3 DNA: TGTGCCAGCAGCTTTCTCAGGTCTACGATGAACACTGAAGCTTTCTTT. The full variable domain, with the rest looked up from reference TRBV7-9 and TRBJ1-1, is DTGVSQNPRHKITKRGQNVTFRCDPISEHNRLYWYRQTLGQGPEFLTYFQNEAQLEKSRLLSDRFSAERPKGSFSTLEIQRTEQGDSAMYLCASSFLRSTMNTEAFFGQGTRLTVV.

With respect to this clonotype: Possible read error: a much larger clone is one base away. The genes are TRBV7-2 and TRBJ2-6; possible D gene TRBD2, 5 bases. CDR3 length equals 13 residues. CDR1 is SGHTA and CDR2 is FQGNSA in the germline V gene. The CDR3 spells CARRATGVNVLTF. DNA for the CDR3: TGTGCCAGGCGGGCAACTGGGGTCAACGTCCTGACTTTC.

This clonotype was picked up many times. The chain has TRBV28 and TRBJ2-2, with 9 positions matching TRBD1. V dropped 6 bases and J dropped 0; count of bases not matched to a gene: 14. The CDR3 runs 19 residues. Germline CDR1 and CDR2: MDHEN and SYDVKM. The CDR3 sequence: CASRDSGTGWFPNTGELFF. CDR3 DNA sequence: TGTGCCAGCAGAGATTCCGGGACAGGGTGGTTTCCGAACACCGGGGAGCTGTTTTTT.

In the case of this clonotype: A much more abundant neighbour one base away suggests this may be a read error. The chain employs TRBV28 and TRBJ2-6; tentatively, D is TRBD1 (5 bases). Looked up from germline, CDR1 is MDHEN and CDR2 is SYDVKM. The CDR3 extends over 16 amino acids. CDR3 in DNA: TGTGCCAGCAGTTTAACCCAGGTCTCTGGGGCCTACGTCCTGACTTTC. Translated: CASSLTQVSGAYVLTF.

The genes are TRBV5-1 and TRBJ2-1; D might be TRBD2 (6 bases). Trimming removed 4 bases at V and 10 bases at J, with 21 bases between. Per germline, CDR1 SGHRS and CDR2 YFSETQ. This CDR3 region has 15 residues. The CDR3 bases are TGCGCCAGCAGCCCGAATTTGGCGGGGCCGGGGGAGCAGTTCTTC. Translating gives CASSPNLAGPGEQFF.

This clonotype was recorded at least ten times. The chain is built from TRBV29-1 and TRBJ2-7; TRBD1 aligns across 8 bases. Looked up from germline, CDR1 is SQVTM and CDR2 is ANQGSEA. Losses at the gene ends were 5 bases for V and 5 bases for J; bases not matched to a gene: 8. This CDR3 comprises 13 residues. CDR3 bases: TGCAGCGTTCCGCAGGGGGCCGGGGACGAGCAGTACTTC. Translating gives CSVPQGAGDEQYF.

This clonotype was seen at least ten times. V and J are TRBV15 and TRBJ2-7; 7 bases line up with TRBD2. The CDR3 contains 17 residues. V lost 5 bases to trimming and J lost 0 bases; unmatched junction nucleotides: 13. Germline V lookup: CDR1 LNHNV, CDR2 YYDKDF (reference sequence). CDR3 protein: CATSSGDSGTISYEQYF. In DNA form, the CDR3 reads TGTGCCACCAGCTCAGGAGACAGCGGGACCATCTCCTACGAGCAGTACTTC.

The sample holds many counts of this clonotype. This chain links TRBV29-1 with TRBJ1-2, with 12 bases matching TRBD1. Trimming took 4 bases from V and 10 from J; bases not matched to a gene: 10. Germline CDR1 and CDR2: SQVTM and ANQGSEA. CDR3 length equals 14 residues. The DNA of the CDR3 is TGCAGCGTTGGGCGGGGGACAGGGGGCCACCCCTACACCTTC. Encoded protein: CSVGRGTGGHPYTF.